The sequence of this TCR beta chain was determined in a study of blood T cell repertoires in COVID-19 (dated by TCRdb to about 2020). Regarding the research as a whole: The collaborator samples originated in the United States, Italy and Spain and spanned the acute and convalescent phases of COVID-19. HLA class I and class II types, where available, came from metadata supplied by the sample provider rather than from assay-based typing. Nearly every sample came with metadata listing a de-identified subject ID, COVID-19 status, age in years and sex. Samples were obtained from the ongoing ImmuneRACE study (first 160 participants) and from approximately 1,200 subjects provided by 6 global collaborators. The repertoires were made available in a free public database intended to serve as a resource for research on the immune response to SARS-CoV-2. The prospective study material was composed of cDNA or gDNA derived from T cells, B-cell-depleted T cells, or PBMCs. Subjects who had been exposed to COVID-19, were actively infected with it, or had recovered from it provided the deeply sampled blood TCRbeta repertoires that made up the dataset. On the study overall, not on this receptor specifically: Clinical and demographic metadata were provided uncurated, with the amount varying by source and participant.

In regard to this clone: Its antigen is unknown. One base away there is no much larger clone; base qualities are not given.

TCRbeta CDR3 regions were amplified from genomic DNA by means of the immunoSEQ Assay, a bias-controlled multiplex PCR. On the authors' methods: Nucleated cell counts per sample were estimated from amplification of reference gene primers within the assay. To quantify the absolute abundance of each unique TCRbeta CDR3 rearrangement, sequence reads were collapsed and filtered. For each sample, productive Simpson clonality was calculated as the square root of Simpson's diversity index over productive rearrangements. This is the immuneACCESS table as TCRdb keeps it, with only in-frame sequences that have V and J called. A part of the clones is gone; compared with another copy, unresolved V genes explain less than half, and the rest is unexplained. That table furnishes V, J and clone size, whereas the DNA furnished D and trimming. The sample contains 250,000 to 350,000 clones, 90% of them found a single time. The leading ten clones occupy 6.8% of the sample.

In Seattle, one collaborating source enrolled patients while the infection was active and tracked those patients longitudinally over the course of disease. Collaborating institutions collected whole blood in K2EDTA tubes following their own protocols. For TCRbeta analysis, collaborators shipped samples in one of three forms: frozen whole blood, isolated PBMCs, or DNA extracted from either of those sample types. The sample was peripheral blood. This sequence was found in a woman aged 25 to 45 with COVID-19, enrolled during active disease.

The CDR3 protein sequence reads: CASSYLTSGTYEQYF. In nucleotides, the sequence is TGCGCCAGCAGTTACCTGACTAGCGGGACATATGAGCAGTACTTC. The chain was built from TRBV5-1 and TRBJ2-7; 11 central bases correspond to TRBD2. The V end gives up 5 bases and the J end 7 bases, leaving 11 bases in the junction not matched to a gene. CDR3 length: 15 amino acids, cysteine to phenylalanine. The only DNA kept is the CDR3, 45 bases in frame from the first base. As encoded in the germline V gene, CDR1 is SGHRS while CDR2 is YFSETQ.